Sequencing of this T cell receptor (beta chain) was carried out in a study of graft-versus-host responses after intestinal transplantation. At the level of the study: For 2 to 4 years after anti-thymocyte globulin induction, all recipients took tacrolimus and steroids.

TCRdb's table, derived via immunoSEQ multiplex PCR, lists solely in-frame clones and lacks some. The sample shows 95,000 to 130,000 clones, approximately 90% of them seen only once. The study's findings and limits: The authors found GvH clones in recipient marrow, some appearing first in ileum or blood.

On this clone: The antigen remains unidentified.

This TCR came from a human donor who received an intestinal transplant. Source: unstimulated CD4+ T cells sorted from spleen or lymph node cells, taken before intestinal transplant.

The CDR3 nucleotides read TGTGCCTGGAACCAGGGGGGATCTGAAGCTTTCTTT. This translates into CAWNQGGSEAFF. The chain joins TRBV30 to TRBJ1-1; the match to TRBD1 covers 7 bases. Germline V gene lookup returns CDR1 GTSNPN and CDR2 SVGIG (reference sequence). The CDR3 length is 12 residues. V gave up 4 bases and J gave up 6 bases; unmatched junction bases: 5.